This TCR beta chain was sequenced during a study of blood T cell repertoires in COVID-19. The wider study: Acute and convalescent COVID-19 specimens originated in the United States, Italy and Spain. The cDNA or gDNA used as material had been derived from T cells, B-cell-depleted T cells, or PBMCs.

This clone was observed a single time. Those enrolled in Seattle joined during active infection and were followed longitudinally afterward. In the authors' methods: Amplification of reference gene primers provided the estimated nucleated cell counts. Using immunoSEQ multiplex PCR, the repertoire was profiled, and TCRdb retains in-frame clones only, with some absent. V, J and clone size derive from that table, while D and trimming were established from the DNA sequence. The sample lists some 240,000 clones; roughly 90% were seen once. Trimming shortened V by 5 bases and J by 2 bases, and 16 bases separated the two germline ends. CDR1 and CDR2 from the germline V gene are GTSNPN and SVGIG (reference sequence). This CDR3 is built from 14 residues.

The sequenced sample consisted of peripheral blood. The chain carries TRBV30 and TRBJ2-7, with a possible D match to TRBD2 (6 bases). This clonotype originated in a man in his 60s with COVID-19, enrolled during active disease. The CDR3 spells CAWGDLGAAYEQYF. The CDR3 region has the DNA TGTGCCTGGGGGGACTTGGGAGCCGCCTACGAGCAGTACTTC.